This T cell receptor beta chain was sequenced in a study of blood T cell repertoires in COVID-19. This CDR3 is built from 16 residues. The V gene's germline CDR1 is SGHAT and CDR2 FQDESV (reference sequence). Unmatched junction bases numbered 7, after V lost 5 bases and J lost 4 bases. Method: immunoSEQ multiplex PCR; TCRdb's copy keeps in-frame clones and lacks some. The sample consists of some 260,000 clones, 80% to 90% of them appearing once. This clonotype originated in a man younger than 40 with acute COVID-19. The gene calls are TRBV11-1 and TRBJ2-3; 12 positions match TRBD2. Sequencing was performed on PBMCs or T cells enriched from blood (not recorded which). CDR3 sequence reads: CASSLRLAGAPDTQYF. In nucleotides, the CDR3 is TGTGCCAGCAGCCTTCGACTAGCGGGAGCCCCAGATACGCAGTATTTT.